These 16 T cell receptor beta chains were sequenced from one sample in a study of shared clonotypes between healthy human individuals. Libraries were prepared by immunoSEQ multiplex PCR; TCRdb keeps only in-frame clonotypes and omits some of them. The sample lists about 2.3 million clones; roughly 93% were seen once. The sequencing sample was made of naive CD4+ T cells from PBMCs. Indicated subset: CD45RA+ positively selected. The receptor set was obtained from a man aged 18 to 30 in good health. Some clones in this sample may be carry-over from other donors' samples.

The gene calls are TRBV6-4 and TRBJ2-7; D tentatively fits TRBD1 or TRBD2 (5 bases each). CDR1 is MRHNA and CDR2 is SNTAGT in the germline V gene. V gave up 4 bases and J gave up 2 bases, with 15 bases separating them. The CDR3 covers 15 residues. Written as DNA, the CDR3 is TGTGCCAGCAGTGTGGCCTGGGACGGAACCTACGAGCAGTACTTC. It specifies CASSVAWDGTYEQYF.

In its sample, this clone was seen once. The chain uses TRBV21-1 and TRBJ2-1; the table gives TRBD1 as D, unverified against the DNA. TRBV21-1 is described as a pseudogene. The CDR3 runs to 17 residues. Here the CDR3 DNA reads TGTGCCAGCAGCAAAAGAGAGATTGACAGGGCATACAATGAGCAGTTCTTC. It specifies CASSKREIDRAYNEQFF.

In nucleotides, the CDR3 is TGCAGCGTTGAGAGAACAGGGACAGGAAGCGAGCAGTACTTC. Translation gives CSVERTGTGSEQYF. The chain carries TRBV29-1 and TRBJ2-7, with TRBD1 identical over 8 bases. Germline lookup yields CDR1 SQVTM and CDR2 ANQGSEA. Germline trimming cut 3 bases from V and 6 bases from J; bases unmatched to any gene: 10. There are 14 residues in the CDR3.

The rearrangement uses TRBV6-1 and TRBJ1-1; D gene unclear. Per germline, CDR1 MNHNS and CDR2 SASEGT. This CDR3 comprises 14 residues. The V end lost 7 bases, the J end lost 4 bases, and 16 bases lay between the germline ends. CDR3 loop: CASTALEGITEAFF. DNA for the CDR3: TGTGCCAGCACAGCCCTTGAGGGTATCACTGAAGCTTTCTTT.

The chain employs TRBV2 and TRBJ2-5; D is ambiguous. Per germline, CDR1 SNHLY and CDR2 FYNNEI. Trimming pared 6 bases from V and 5 bases from J, leaving 13 bases between. The CDR3 is made up of 13 amino acids. In nucleotides, the CDR3 is TGTGCCAGCAGGGCCGGGTCACTCGAGACCCAGTACTTC. Its protein product is CASRAGSLETQYF.

The V gene is TRBV7-2, the J gene TRBJ2-7, with 9 nucleotides matching TRBD2. The CDR3 contains 16 residues. Losses at the gene ends were 5 bases for V and 0 bases for J; bases not matched to a gene: 8. The germline gives CDR1 SGHTA, CDR2 FQGNSA. The CDR3 region is CASSIGGTSISYEQYF. The DNA of the CDR3 is TGTGCCAGCAGCATAGGGGGGACTAGCATCTCCTACGAGCAGTACTTC. Full variable domain (rest looked up from reference TRBV7-2 and TRBJ2-7): GAGVSQSPSNKVTEKGKDVELRCDPISGHTALYWYRQSLGQGLEFLIYFQGNSAPDKSGLPSDRFSAERTGGSVSTLTIQRTQQEDSAVYLCASSIGGTSISYEQYFGPGTRLTVT.

In the case of this clone: Other DNA sequences in this specimen translate into the identical CDR3. This rearrangement joins TRBV18 to TRBJ2-5, with 8 bases that match TRBD1. The CDR3 runs 14 residues. Germline V gene sequence: CDR1 KGHSH, CDR2 LQKENI. Trimming at V came to 3 bases and at J to 5 bases, leaving 5 bases not matched to a gene. The CDR3 here is CASSPGQGLETQYF. The CDR3 nucleotides are TGTGCCAGCTCACCCGGACAGGGCTTGGAGACCCAGTACTTC.

V gene TRBV2 combines with J gene TRBJ2-5, with D possibly called TRBD1 or TRBD2 (7 bases each). This CDR3 is 15 amino acids long. Germline-derived CDR1 and CDR2 are SNHLY and FYNNEI. The V and J ends lost 8 bases and 3 bases respectively, with 19 bases between them. The CDR3 sequence is CASSRGGPGEETQYF. In nucleotides, the CDR3 is TGTGCCAGCTCCAGGGGGGGGCCAGGCGAAGAGACCCAGTACTTC.

This clone appeared a single time. The genes are TRBV9 and TRBJ2-7; 8 nucleotides match TRBD2. The CDR3 length is 16 residues. V shed 0 bases, J shed 0 bases, and the junction held 5 bases outside the gene matches. The germline gives CDR1 SGDLS, CDR2 YYNGEE. CDR3 protein: CASSVDAGGSSYEQYF. The CDR3 DNA sequence: TGTGCCAGCAGCGTAGACGCGGGGGGAAGCTCCTACGAGCAGTACTTC.

This chain joins TRBV5-1 and TRBJ2-2; D is uncertain. The CDR3 is made up of 14 amino acids. V was pared by 1 base and J by 8 bases, with 12 bases between. CDR1 and CDR2 from the germline V gene are SGHRS and YFSETQ. The CDR3 protein is CASSLTGQGGELFF. In DNA, the CDR3 is TGCGCCAGCAGCTTGACGGGTCAAGGTGGGGAGCTGTTTTTT.

V and J are TRBV10-3 and TRBJ2-1; possibly TRBD2 for D (6 bases). The germline gives CDR1 ENHRY, CDR2 SYGVKD. The CDR3 consists of 13 residues. The ends were cut back, 7 bases at V and 5 bases at J, with 12 bases in the middle. The CDR3 reads CAITRERDNEQFF. DNA of the CDR3: TGTGCCATCACTCGGGAGCGGGACAATGAGCAGTTCTTC.

This chain links TRBV6-1 with TRBJ2-3, with TRBD2 matching 7 bases. Germline CDR1 is MNHNS and CDR2 is SASEGT. CDR3 length: 16 amino acids. V was pared by 1 base and J by 11 bases, with 15 bases of the junction left unmatched. CDR3 sequence reads: CASSEVSSGAPFGQYF. The CDR3 bases are TGTGCCAGCAGTGAAGTTTCCAGCGGGGCCCCTTTCGGGCAGTATTTT.

The count of this clone is one. This chain joins TRBV11-2 and TRBJ2-7; a weak D match, TRBD1 (5 bases). CDR3 length equals 14 residues. Trimming left V 1 base short and J 2 bases short, with 9 bases between. The germline V gene encodes CDR1 SGHAT and CDR2 FQNNGV. The CDR3 coding sequence is TGTGCCAGCAGCTTAGGTCAGGGCCCCTACGAGCAGTACTTC. Its translation: CASSLGQGPYEQYF.

This chain uses TRBV7-9 with TRBJ2-1; 7 bases fit TRBD2. The V gene's germline CDR1 is SEHNR and CDR2 FQNEAQ (reference sequence). The CDR3 is 15 amino acids. The ends lost 2 bases at V and 7 bases at J; junction bases unmatched: 8. The CDR3 protein is CASSLLGRAVNEQFF. The CDR3 bases are TGTGCCAGCAGCTTATTAGGGAGGGCCGTGAATGAGCAGTTCTTC.

The chain is built from TRBV5-1 and TRBJ1-4; no clear D. This CDR3 contains 15 residues. V shed 0 bases and J shed 8 bases, with 14 bases lying between them. Germline assignment: CDR1 SGHRS and CDR2 YFSETQ. The CDR3 spells CASSLVSGVKEKLFF. CDR3 in DNA: TGCGCCAGCAGCTTGGTTTCGGGAGTAAAAGAAAAACTGTTTTTT. Variable domain in full (rest from reference TRBV5-1 and TRBJ1-4): KAGVTQTPRYLIKTRGQQVTLSCSPISGHRSVSWYQQTPGQGLQFLFEYFSETQRNKGNFPGRFSGRQFSNSRSEMNVSTLELGDSALYLCASSLVSGVKEKLFFGSGTQLSVL.

This chain links TRBV18 with TRBJ1-3; D gene uncertain. The V end lost 6 bases, the J end lost 0 bases, and 12 bases lay between the germline ends. Germline CDR1 and CDR2: KGHSH and LQKENI. The CDR3 has 15 residues. CDR3 in DNA: TGTGCCAGCTCTACCGGGGTAATCTCTGGAAACACCATATATTTT. This sequence encodes CASSTGVISGNTIYF. Filled out from reference TRBV18 and TRBJ1-3, the complete variable domain reads NAGVMQNPRHLVRRRGQEARLRCSPMKGHSHVYWYRQLPEEGLKFMVYLQKENIIDESGMPKERFSAEFPKEGPSILRIQQVVRGDSAAYFCASSTGVISGNTIYFGEGSWLTVV.